The TCR beta chain described here comes from a study of blood T cell repertoires in COVID-19. For the study at large: Both acute and convalescent COVID-19 samples were obtained from the United States, Italy and Spain. From T cells, B-cell-depleted T cells, or PBMCs came the material, which was cDNA or gDNA.

Using immunoSEQ multiplex PCR, the repertoire was profiled, and TCRdb retains in-frame clones only, with some absent. This table has around 130,000 clones, about 86% appearing once. V dropped 2 bases and J dropped 15; count of bases not matched to a gene: 7. The length of the CDR3 is 12 residues. Looked up from germline, CDR1 is GTSNPN and CDR2 is SVGIG (reference sequence). This receptor was obtained from a woman aged 50 to 60 who had recovered from COVID-19. Sequencing was carried out using peripheral blood. The rearrangement links TRBV30 to TRBJ1-4; 9 positions match TRBD1. In nucleotides, the CDR3 is TGTGCCTGGAGTCCTTGGACAGGGGCCATGTTTTTT. It translates to CAWSPWTGAMFF.